The T cell receptor (beta chain) under discussion was sequenced for a study of identical twins. This clonotype was counted only a few times. No antigen is known for it. Healthy Caucasians, and only they, were the donors. CDR1 is DFQATT, CDR2 SNEGSKA, per germline (reference sequence). Between the trimmed V and J ends, which lost 5 bases and 0 bases, there was a span of 26 bases. This CDR3 comprises 18 residues. The study, taken as a whole, reports: Model-predicted out-of-frame TCR alpha sharing fell below observed values in monozygotic twins. Insertions ran lower in abundant cord blood beta clonotypes, though not in memory repertoires. Within beta out-of-frame sequences, the excess sharing observed between twins was weaker.

TCRdb reanalysed the 5' RACE reads using MiXCR and keeps one entry per CDR3 protein. The sample has more than 1.5 million distinct CDR3 sequences, roughly a third seen once. Sequenced input: cord blood. The chain links TRBV20-1 to TRBJ2-7; D is uncertain. This clonotype originated in a newborn girl in good health. CDR3 protein: CSAPPPRSLAIGSYEQYF. Here the CDR3 DNA reads TGCAGTGCTCCGCCACCGAGGAGTCTCGCTATTGGCTCCTACGAGCAGTACTTC.